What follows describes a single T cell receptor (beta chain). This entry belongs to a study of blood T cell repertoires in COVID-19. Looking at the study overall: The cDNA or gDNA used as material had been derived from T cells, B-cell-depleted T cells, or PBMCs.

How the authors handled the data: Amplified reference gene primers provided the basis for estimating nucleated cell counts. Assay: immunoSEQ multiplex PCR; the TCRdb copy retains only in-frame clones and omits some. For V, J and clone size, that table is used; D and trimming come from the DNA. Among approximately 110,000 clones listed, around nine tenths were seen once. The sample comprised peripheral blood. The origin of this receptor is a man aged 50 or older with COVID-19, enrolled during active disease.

CDR3 bases: TGTGCCAGCGGACAGGGACCTTTCAAGTCGAGCTCCTATAATTCACCCCTCCACTTT. It translates to CASGQGPFKSSSYNSPLHF. The V call is TRBV27, the J call TRBJ1-6, with 8 positions matching TRBD1. Trimming at V came to 8 bases and at J to 0 bases, leaving 15 bases not matched to a gene. This CDR3 contains 19 residues. CDR1 and CDR2 from the germline V gene are MNHEY and SMNVEV (reference sequence).